This T cell receptor (beta chain) was observed in a study of OX40 agonist ivuxolimab in advanced cancers. Study context: The dose of intravenous ivuxolimab that patients received every 2 weeks ranged from 0.01 to 10 mg/kg. The study reported partial responses in three patients: one hepatocellular carcinoma, two cutaneous melanoma. Hepatocellular carcinoma, melanoma, renal cell or head and neck cancer occurred in dose-escalation patients. Findings and caveats of the study: The antigens recognized by the expanded peripheral T cells, that is their antigen specificity, were not determined.

This clone was detected a few times. Antigen specificity is unknown. The CDR3 is 15 residues long. Trimming took 6 bases from V and 2 from J, leaving 17 bases between them. The V gene's germline CDR1 is SGHAT and CDR2 FQNNGV. Method: immunoSEQ multiplex PCR; TCRdb's copy keeps in-frame clones and lacks some. The table lists 75,000 to 100,000 clones, roughly 80% of them singletons, with less than 5.5% in the top ten. The origin of this receptor is an adult with an advanced solid tumor such as melanoma, head and neck, liver or kidney cancer. The sample was CD4+ or CD8+ T cells sorted from blood, taken in a trial of the OX40 agonist ivuxolimab. J is TRBJ2-7 and V is TRBV11-2; D is undetermined. CDR3 nucleotides: TGTGCCAGCAGTTTTAATTACGACGTCACCTACGAGCAGTACTTC. Residues: CASSFNYDVTYEQYF.